The T cell receptor (beta chain) described here comes from a study of T cells in localized non-small cell lung cancer. The assay was immunoSEQ multiplex PCR, and TCRdb's table has in-frame clones only and misses some. Among around 55,000 clones, about 87% were seen once, and the ten largest hold 16%. The receptor's source is a female donor with stage II lung adenocarcinoma. The source material was PBMCs, sampled before any cancer treatment.

CDR3 nucleotides: TGTGCCAGCAACCTACTGGGGAGCACAGATACGCAGTATTTT. Translated, it gives CASNLLGSTDTQYF. This rearrangement joins TRBV7-8 to TRBJ2-3, with D hard to call. The V gene lost 7 bases and the J gene lost 0 bases, with 11 bases spanning the gap. The germline V gene has CDR1 SGHVS and CDR2 FQNEAQ. The CDR3 is made up of 14 amino acids.